The following is a T cell receptor beta chain sequence with its context. Its antigen is still unknown. V was clipped by 0 bases and J by 0 bases, with 5 bases between them. CDR1 and CDR2 from the germline V gene are SGDLS and YYNGEE. The CDR3 runs 14 residues. The table came from immunoSEQ multiplex PCR; TCRdb's copy has only in-frame clones and leaves some out. The table records roughly 7,000 clones, about nine tenths of them present only once. The data are from a study of T cells and Merkel cell carcinoma outcomes. Overall study results and limits: Reportedly, T-cell repertoire with density predicts Merkel cell carcinoma outcomes.

Sequencing used tumor tissue from Merkel cell carcinoma. This rearrangement joins TRBV9 to TRBJ2-3; D ambiguous. This receptor was obtained from a human donor with Merkel cell carcinoma. Written as DNA, the CDR3 is TGTGCCAGCAGCGTAGCTAGTAGCACAGATACGCAGTATTTT. Protein: CASSVASSTDTQYF.